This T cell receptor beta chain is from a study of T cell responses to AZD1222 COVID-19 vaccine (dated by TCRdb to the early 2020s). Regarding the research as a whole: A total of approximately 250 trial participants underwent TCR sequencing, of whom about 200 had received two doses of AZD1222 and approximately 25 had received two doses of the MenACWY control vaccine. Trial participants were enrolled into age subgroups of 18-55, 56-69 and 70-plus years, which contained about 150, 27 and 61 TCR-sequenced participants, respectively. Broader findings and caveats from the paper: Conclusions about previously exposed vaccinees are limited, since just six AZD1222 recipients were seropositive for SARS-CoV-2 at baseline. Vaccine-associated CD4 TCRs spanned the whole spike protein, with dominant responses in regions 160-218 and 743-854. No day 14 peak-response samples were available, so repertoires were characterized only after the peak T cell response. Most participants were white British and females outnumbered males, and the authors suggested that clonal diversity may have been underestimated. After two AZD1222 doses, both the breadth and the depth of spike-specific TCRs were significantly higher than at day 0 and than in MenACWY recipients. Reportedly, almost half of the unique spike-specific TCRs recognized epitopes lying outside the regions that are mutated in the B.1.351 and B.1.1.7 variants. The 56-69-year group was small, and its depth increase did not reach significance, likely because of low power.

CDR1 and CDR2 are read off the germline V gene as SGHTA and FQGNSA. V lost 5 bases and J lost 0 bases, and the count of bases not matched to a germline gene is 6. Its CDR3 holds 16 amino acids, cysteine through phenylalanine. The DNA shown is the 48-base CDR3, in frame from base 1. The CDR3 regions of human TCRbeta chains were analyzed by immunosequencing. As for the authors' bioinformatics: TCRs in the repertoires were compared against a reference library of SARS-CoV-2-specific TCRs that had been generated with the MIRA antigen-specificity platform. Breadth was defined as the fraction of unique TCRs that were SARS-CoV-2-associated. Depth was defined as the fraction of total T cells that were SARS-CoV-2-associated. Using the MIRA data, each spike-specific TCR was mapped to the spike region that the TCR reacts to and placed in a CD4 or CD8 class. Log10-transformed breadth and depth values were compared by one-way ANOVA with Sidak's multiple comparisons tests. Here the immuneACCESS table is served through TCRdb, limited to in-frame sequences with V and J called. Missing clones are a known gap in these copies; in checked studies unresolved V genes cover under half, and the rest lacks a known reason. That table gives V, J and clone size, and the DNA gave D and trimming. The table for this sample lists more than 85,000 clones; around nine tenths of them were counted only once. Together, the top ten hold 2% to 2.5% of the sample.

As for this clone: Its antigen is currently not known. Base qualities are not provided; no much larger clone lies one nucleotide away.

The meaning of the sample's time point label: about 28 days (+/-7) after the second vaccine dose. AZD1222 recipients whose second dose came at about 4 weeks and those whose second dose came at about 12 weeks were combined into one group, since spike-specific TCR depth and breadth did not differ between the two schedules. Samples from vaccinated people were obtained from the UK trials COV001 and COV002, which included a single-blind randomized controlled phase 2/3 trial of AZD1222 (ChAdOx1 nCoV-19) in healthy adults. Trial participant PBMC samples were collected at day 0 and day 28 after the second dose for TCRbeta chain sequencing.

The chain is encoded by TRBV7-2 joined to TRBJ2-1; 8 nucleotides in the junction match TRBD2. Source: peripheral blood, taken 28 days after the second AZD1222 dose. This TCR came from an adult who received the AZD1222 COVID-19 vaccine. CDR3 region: CASSRGGRTSYNEQFF. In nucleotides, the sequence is TGTGCCAGCAGCCGGGGGGGGCGCACCTCCTACAATGAGCAGTTCTTC.